Shown below are 14 T cell receptor beta chains from a single sample sequenced in a study of OX40 agonist ivuxolimab in advanced cancers. TCRdb keeps only in-frame clones here, not all; method: immunoSEQ multiplex PCR. This table has some 87,000 clones, 94% appearing once. This sample comprised CD4+ or CD8+ T cells sorted from blood, obtained in a trial of the OX40 agonist ivuxolimab. The receptors originated from an adult with an advanced solid tumor such as melanoma, head and neck, liver or kidney cancer.

The genes are TRBV30 and TRBJ2-2, with 9 positions matching TRBD2. Germline values: CDR1 GTSNPN, CDR2 SVGIG (reference sequence). The CDR3 contains 16 residues. V dropped 0 bases and J dropped 7; count of bases not matched to a gene: 9. CDR3 sequence reads: CAWSVSQREVVGELFF. CDR3 in DNA: TGTGCCTGGAGTGTATCGCAGCGGGAGGTTGTCGGGGAGCTGTTTTTT. Full variable domain (rest looked up from reference TRBV30 and TRBJ2-2): SQTIHQWPATLVQPVGSPLSLECTVEGTSNPNLYWYRQAAGRGLQLLFYSVGIGQISSEVPQNLSASRPQDRQFILSSKKLLLSDSGFYLCAWSVSQREVVGELFFGEGSRLTVL.

The chain combines TRBV29-1 with TRBJ1-1; D might be TRBD1 (6 bases). Germline-derived CDR1 and CDR2 are SQVTM and ANQGSEA. There are 13 residues in the CDR3. Trimming cost V 1 base and J 7 bases, with 13 bases left between them. CDR3 loop: CSVEGSGAGEAFF. The CDR3 DNA reads as TGCAGCGTTGAAGGTTCAGGGGCAGGTGAAGCTTTCTTT.

This chain uses TRBV15 with TRBJ1-2; D not certain. There are 13 residues in the CDR3. V was clipped by 5 bases and J by 3 bases, with 10 bases between them. The germline gives CDR1 LNHNV, CDR2 YYDKDF (reference sequence). Written as DNA, the CDR3 is TGTGCCACCAGCGGGGAGCCCGACTATGGCTACACCTTC. This translates into CATSGEPDYGYTF.

This chain joins TRBV7-9 and TRBJ2-1; D call uncertain. There are 12 residues in the CDR3. Germline V gene data show CDR1 as SEHNR and CDR2 as FQNEAQ (reference sequence). Trimming cost V 8 bases and J 5 bases, with 10 bases left between them. CDR3 sequence: CASELLDNEQFF. CDR3 bases: TGTGCCAGCGAGTTACTCGACAATGAGCAGTTCTTC.

CDR3 bases: TGTGCCAGCAAACAAATCCTAGCGGGAGTGATTGAGCAGTTCTTC. Its protein is CASKQILAGVIEQFF. The J gene is TRBJ2-1, the V gene TRBV28, with 10 bases fitting TRBD2. The germline CDR1 and CDR2 sequences are MDHEN and SYDVKM. The CDR3 spans 15 residues. J was trimmed by 9 bases and V by 7 bases; bases with no gene match: 12. Together with reference TRBV28 and TRBJ2-1, the CDR3 gives the full variable domain: DVKVTQSSRYLVKRTGEKVFLECVQDMDHENMFWYRQDPGLGLRLIYFSYDVKMKEKGDIPEGYSVSREKKERFSLILESASTNQTSMYLCASKQILAGVIEQFFGPGTRLTVL.

The chain employs TRBV5-6 and TRBJ2-7; D remains ambiguous. Germline V gene sequence: CDR1 SGHDT, CDR2 YYEEEE. The length of the CDR3 is 12 residues. Trimming left V 3 bases short and J 6 bases short, with 10 bases between. CDR3 sequence (DNA): TGTGCCAGCAGCTCCCCGTCGGGCGAGCAGTACTTC. Its translation is CASSSPSGEQYF.

The chain is built from TRBV7-9 and TRBJ2-7; the match to TRBD1 covers 10 bases. CDR1 and CDR2 from the germline V gene are SEHNR and FQNEAQ (reference sequence). There are 15 residues in the CDR3. J gave up 4 bases and V 5 bases, and 8 bases lay outside the gene matches. The CDR3 here is CASSPRQGAPYEQYF. CDR3 DNA sequence: TGTGCCAGCAGCCCTCGACAGGGGGCGCCGTACGAGCAGTACTTC.

This clone showed up just a few times. The chain has TRBV5-1 and TRBJ2-7; 9 bases agree with TRBD1. The CDR3 loop spans 14 amino acids. CDR1 and CDR2 from the germline V gene are SGHRS and YFSETQ. Trimming cost V 2 bases and J 7 bases; bases outside gene matches: 7. CDR3 DNA sequence: TGCGCCAGCAGCTTAAGGGACAGGGCGCATGAGCAGTACTTC. It codes for CASSLRDRAHEQYF.

The CDR3 DNA follows: TGTGCCAGCAGCGTAATCTTGGTGGCTAACTATGGCTACACCTTC. It specifies CASSVILVANYGYTF. The chain has TRBV7-9 and TRBJ1-2, with no clear D. The V and J ends lost 5 bases and 0 bases respectively, with 13 bases between them. Germline CDR1 and CDR2: SEHNR and FQNEAQ (reference sequence). CDR3 size: 15 residues.

The chain recombines TRBV7-9 with TRBJ2-1; 8 bases are shared with TRBD2. This CDR3 is built from 13 residues. Trimming removed 8 bases from V and 3 bases from J; junction bases left unmatched: 3. In germline, CDR1 is SEHNR, CDR2 FQNEAQ (reference sequence). CDR3 in amino acids: CASRGTSYNEQFF. CDR3 nucleotides: TGTGCCAGCCGGGGGACTAGCTACAATGAGCAGTTCTTC.

The rearrangement joins TRBV9 to TRBJ2-3; D tentatively fits TRBD1 or TRBD2 (6 bases each). Deletions cut 0 bases from V and 8 bases from J, with 22 bases between. CDR1 and CDR2 from the germline V gene are SGDLS and YYNGEE. CDR3 size: 17 residues. For the CDR3, the DNA is TGTGCCAGCAGCGTAGAGGGGACAAACCTCAAGGGGGGTACGCAGTATTTT. This encodes CASSVEGTNLKGGTQYF.

The chain recombines TRBV5-6 with TRBJ2-2; the D call may be TRBD1 or TRBD2 (5 bases each). Germline V gene sequence: CDR1 SGHDT, CDR2 YYEEEE. V gave up 5 bases and J gave up 6 bases, with 14 bases separating them. CDR3 length: 14 residues. The CDR3 bases are TGTGCCAGCAGTACCGGGACCGGCGCCGGGGAGCTGTTTTTT. It encodes CASSTGTGAGELFF. Combining the CDR3 with reference TRBV5-6 and TRBJ2-2 gives the whole variable domain DAGVTQSPTHLIKTRGQQVTLRCSPKSGHDTVSWYQQALGQGPQFIFQYYEEEERQRGNFPDRFSGHQFPNYSSELNVNALLLGDSALYLCASSTGTGAGELFFGEGSRLTVL.

The CDR3 DNA sequence: TGTGCCAGTAGTATAGAATCGGGGGCTACCTACGAGCAGTACTTC. The encoded protein is CASSIESGATYEQYF. The chain has TRBV19 and TRBJ2-7, with D tentatively TRBD1 or TRBD2 (6 bases each). Trimming pared 0 bases from V and 2 bases from J, leaving 11 bases between. This CDR3 spans 15 amino acids. In germline, CDR1 is LNHDA, CDR2 SQIVND (reference sequence).

The CDR3 here is CAAGGWNTGELFF. CDR3 bases: TGTGCCGCAGGGGGATGGAACACCGGGGAGCTGTTTTTT. J is TRBJ2-2 and V is TRBV5-4, with 7 bases aligning to TRBD1. The V gene's germline CDR1 is SGHNT and CDR2 YYREEE (reference sequence). The CDR3 loop spans 13 amino acids. J gave up 1 base and V 10 bases, and 4 bases lay outside the gene matches.